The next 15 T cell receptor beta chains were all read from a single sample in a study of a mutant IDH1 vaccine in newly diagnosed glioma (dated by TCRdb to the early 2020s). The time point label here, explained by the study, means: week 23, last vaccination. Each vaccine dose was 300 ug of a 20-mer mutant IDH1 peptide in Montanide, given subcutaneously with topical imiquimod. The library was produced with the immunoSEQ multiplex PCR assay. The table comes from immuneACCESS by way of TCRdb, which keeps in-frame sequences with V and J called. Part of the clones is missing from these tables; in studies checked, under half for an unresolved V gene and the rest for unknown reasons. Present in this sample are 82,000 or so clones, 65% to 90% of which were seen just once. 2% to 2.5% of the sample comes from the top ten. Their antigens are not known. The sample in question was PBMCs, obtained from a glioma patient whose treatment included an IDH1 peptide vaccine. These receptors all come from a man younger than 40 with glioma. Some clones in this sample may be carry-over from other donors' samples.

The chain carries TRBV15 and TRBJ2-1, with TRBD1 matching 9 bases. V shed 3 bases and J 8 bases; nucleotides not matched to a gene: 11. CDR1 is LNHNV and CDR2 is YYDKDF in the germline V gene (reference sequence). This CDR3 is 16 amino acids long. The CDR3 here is CATSRRTGQGADEQFF. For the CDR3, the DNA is TGTGCCACCAGCAGGAGGACGGGACAGGGCGCGGATGAGCAGTTCTTC.

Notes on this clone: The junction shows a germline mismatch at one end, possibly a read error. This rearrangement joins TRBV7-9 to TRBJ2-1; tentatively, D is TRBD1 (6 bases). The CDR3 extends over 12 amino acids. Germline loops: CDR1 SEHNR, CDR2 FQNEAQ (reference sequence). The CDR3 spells CASGMPGHEKFF. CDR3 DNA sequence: TGTGCCAGCGGCATGCCGGGACATGAGAAGTTCTTC.

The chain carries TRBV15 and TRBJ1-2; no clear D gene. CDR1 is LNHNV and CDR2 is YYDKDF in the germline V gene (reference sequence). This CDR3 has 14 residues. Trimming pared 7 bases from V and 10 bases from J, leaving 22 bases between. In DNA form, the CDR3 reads TGTGCCACCACGAATGGACGGCTTCATAGCTACTACACCTTC. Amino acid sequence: CATTNGRLHSYYTF.

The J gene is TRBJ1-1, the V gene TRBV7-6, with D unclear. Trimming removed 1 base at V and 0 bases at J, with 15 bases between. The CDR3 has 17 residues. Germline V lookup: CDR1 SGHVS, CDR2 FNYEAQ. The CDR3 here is CASSLGAGAGMNTEAFF. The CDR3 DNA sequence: TGTGCCAGCAGCTTAGGGGCAGGCGCGGGAATGAACACTGAAGCTTTCTTT.

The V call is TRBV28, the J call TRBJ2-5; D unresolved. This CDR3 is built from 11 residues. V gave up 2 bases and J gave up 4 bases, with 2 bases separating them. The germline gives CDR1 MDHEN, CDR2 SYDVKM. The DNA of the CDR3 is TGTGCCAGCAGTTTACTAGAGACCCAGTACTTC. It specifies CASSLLETQYF. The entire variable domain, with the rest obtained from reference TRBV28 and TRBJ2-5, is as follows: DVKVTQSSRYLVKRTGEKVFLECVQDMDHENMFWYRQDPGLGLRLIYFSYDVKMKEKGDIPEGYSVSREKKERFSLILESASTNQTSMYLCASSLLETQYFGPGTRLLVL.

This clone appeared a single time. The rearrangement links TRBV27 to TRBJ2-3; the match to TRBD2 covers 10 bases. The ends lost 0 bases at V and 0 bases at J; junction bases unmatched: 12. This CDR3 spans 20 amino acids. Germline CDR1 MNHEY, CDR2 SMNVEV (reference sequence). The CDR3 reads CASSLSPLLAGKGSTDTQYF. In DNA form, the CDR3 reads TGTGCCAGCAGTTTATCCCCACTACTAGCGGGAAAGGGGAGCACAGATACGCAGTATTTT.

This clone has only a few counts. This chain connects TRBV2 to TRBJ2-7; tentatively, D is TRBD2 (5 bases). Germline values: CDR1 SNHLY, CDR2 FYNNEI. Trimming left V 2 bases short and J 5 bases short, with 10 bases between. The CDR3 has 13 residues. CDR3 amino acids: CASSERGINEQYF. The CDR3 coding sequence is TGTGCCAGCAGTGAACGGGGAATCAACGAGCAGTACTTC.

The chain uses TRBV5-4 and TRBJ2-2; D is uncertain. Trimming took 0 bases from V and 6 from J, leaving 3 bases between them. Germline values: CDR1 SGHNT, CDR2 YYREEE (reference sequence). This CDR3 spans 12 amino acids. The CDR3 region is CASSLGSGELFF. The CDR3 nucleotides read TGTGCCAGCAGCTTGGGTTCCGGGGAGCTGTTTTTT.

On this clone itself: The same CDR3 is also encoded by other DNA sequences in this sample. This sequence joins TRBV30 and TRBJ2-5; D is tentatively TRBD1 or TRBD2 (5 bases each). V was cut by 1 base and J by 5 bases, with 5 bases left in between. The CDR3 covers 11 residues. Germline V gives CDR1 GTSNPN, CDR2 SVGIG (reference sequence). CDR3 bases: TGTGCCTGGAGTGGGGGGGAGACCCAGTACTTC. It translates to CAWSGGETQYF.

The CDR3: CASSLAGWDTEAFF. DNA for the CDR3: TGTGCCAGCAGCTTGGCGGGTTGGGACACTGAAGCTTTCTTT. The chain combines TRBV5-5 with TRBJ1-1, with D hard to call. Looked up from germline, CDR1 is SGHKS and CDR2 is YYEKEE (reference sequence). Trimming pared 0 bases from V and 3 bases from J, leaving 9 bases between. The CDR3 runs 14 residues.

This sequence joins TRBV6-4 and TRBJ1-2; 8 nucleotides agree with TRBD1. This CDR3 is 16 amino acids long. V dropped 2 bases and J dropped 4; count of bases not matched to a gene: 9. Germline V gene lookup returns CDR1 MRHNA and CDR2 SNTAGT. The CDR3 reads CASSDTWTGKSYGYTF. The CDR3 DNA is TGTGCCAGCAGTGACACTTGGACAGGGAAGAGCTATGGCTACACCTTC.

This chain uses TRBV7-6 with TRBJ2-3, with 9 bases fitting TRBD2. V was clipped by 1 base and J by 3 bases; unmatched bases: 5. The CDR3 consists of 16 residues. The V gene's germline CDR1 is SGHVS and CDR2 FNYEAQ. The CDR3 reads CASSLEPSGETDTQYF. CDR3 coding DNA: TGTGCCAGCAGCTTAGAACCTAGCGGGGAGACAGATACGCAGTATTTT.

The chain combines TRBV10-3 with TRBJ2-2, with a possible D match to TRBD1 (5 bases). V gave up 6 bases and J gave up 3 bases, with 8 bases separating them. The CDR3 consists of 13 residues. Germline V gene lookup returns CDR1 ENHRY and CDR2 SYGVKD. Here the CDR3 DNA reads TGTGCCATCAGGGGGCAATACACCGGGGAGCTGTTTTTT. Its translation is CAIRGQYTGELFF.

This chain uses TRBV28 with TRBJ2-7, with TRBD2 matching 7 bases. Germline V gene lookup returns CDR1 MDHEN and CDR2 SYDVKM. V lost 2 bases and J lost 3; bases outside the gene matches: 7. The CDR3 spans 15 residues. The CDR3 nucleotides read TGTGCCAGCAGTTTAGTGGGTTGGGACTACTACGAGCAGTACTTC. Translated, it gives CASSLVGWDYYEQYF.

CDR3 amino acids: CASRATGGVNEKLFF. CDR3 coding DNA: TGTGCCAGCAGGGCGACAGGGGGTGTAAATGAAAAACTGTTTTTT. The chain has TRBV27 and TRBJ1-4; 9 bases line up with TRBD1. V trimming: 6 bases; J trimming: 5 bases; junction bases outside the gene matches: 7. This CDR3 is 15 amino acids long. Germline V CDR1 and CDR2: MNHEY, SMNVEV (reference sequence).